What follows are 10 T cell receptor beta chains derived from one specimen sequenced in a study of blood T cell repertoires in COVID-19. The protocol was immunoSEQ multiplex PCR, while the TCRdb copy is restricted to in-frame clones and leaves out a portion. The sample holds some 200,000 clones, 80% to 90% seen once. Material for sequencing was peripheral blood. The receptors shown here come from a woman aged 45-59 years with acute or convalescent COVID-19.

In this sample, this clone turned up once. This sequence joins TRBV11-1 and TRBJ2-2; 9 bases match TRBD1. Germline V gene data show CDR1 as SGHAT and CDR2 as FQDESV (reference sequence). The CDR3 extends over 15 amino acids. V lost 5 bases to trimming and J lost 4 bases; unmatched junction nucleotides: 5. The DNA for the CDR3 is TGTGCCAGCAGCCGGGGACAGGGTGGCACCGGGGAGCTGTTTTTT. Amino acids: CASSRGQGGTGELFF.

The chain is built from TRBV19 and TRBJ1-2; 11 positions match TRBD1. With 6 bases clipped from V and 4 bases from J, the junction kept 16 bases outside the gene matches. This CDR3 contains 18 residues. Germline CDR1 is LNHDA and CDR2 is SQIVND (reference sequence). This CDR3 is CASSPVGRTGGVGYGYTF. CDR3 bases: TGTGCCAGTAGCCCCGTAGGTAGGACAGGGGGCGTTGGCTATGGCTACACCTTC.

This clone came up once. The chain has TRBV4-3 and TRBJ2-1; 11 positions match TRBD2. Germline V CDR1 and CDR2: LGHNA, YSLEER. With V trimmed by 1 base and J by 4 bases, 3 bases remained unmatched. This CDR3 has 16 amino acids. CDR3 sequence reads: CASSQGPSGGYNEQFF. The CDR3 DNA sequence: TGCGCCAGCAGCCAAGGGCCTAGCGGGGGGTACAATGAGCAGTTCTTC.

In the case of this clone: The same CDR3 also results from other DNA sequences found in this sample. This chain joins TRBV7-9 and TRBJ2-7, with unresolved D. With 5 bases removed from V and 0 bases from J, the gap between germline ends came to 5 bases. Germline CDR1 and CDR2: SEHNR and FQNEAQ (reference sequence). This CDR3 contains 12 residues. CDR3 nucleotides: TGTGCCAGCAGCCCCAGCTCCTACGAGCAGTACTTC. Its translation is CASSPSSYEQYF.

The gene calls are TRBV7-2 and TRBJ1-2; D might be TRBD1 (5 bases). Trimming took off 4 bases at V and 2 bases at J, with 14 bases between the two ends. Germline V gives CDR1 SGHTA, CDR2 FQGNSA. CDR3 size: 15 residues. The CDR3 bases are TGTGCCAGCAGCTCCCGACAGCCGCCCAACTATGGCTACACCTTC. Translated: CASSSRQPPNYGYTF. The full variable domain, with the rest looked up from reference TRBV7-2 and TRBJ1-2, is GAGVSQSPSNKVTEKGKDVELRCDPISGHTALYWYRQSLGQGLEFLIYFQGNSAPDKSGLPSDRFSAERTGGSVSTLTIQRTQQEDSAVYLCASSSRQPPNYGYTFGSGTRLTVV.

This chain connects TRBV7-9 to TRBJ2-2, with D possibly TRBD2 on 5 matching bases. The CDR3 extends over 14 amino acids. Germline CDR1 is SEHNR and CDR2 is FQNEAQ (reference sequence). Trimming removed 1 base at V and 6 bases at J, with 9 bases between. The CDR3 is CASSLGAGPGELFF. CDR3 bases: TGTGCCAGCAGCTTAGGTGCGGGTCCCGGGGAGCTGTTTTTT.

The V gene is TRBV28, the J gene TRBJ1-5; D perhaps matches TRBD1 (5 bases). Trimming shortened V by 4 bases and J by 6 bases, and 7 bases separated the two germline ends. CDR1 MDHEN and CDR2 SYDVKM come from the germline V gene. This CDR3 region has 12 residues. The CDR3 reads CASSSGGQPQHF. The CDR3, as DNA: TGTGCCAGCAGTTCGGGGGGTCAGCCCCAGCATTTT. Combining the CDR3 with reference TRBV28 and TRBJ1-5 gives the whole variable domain DVKVTQSSRYLVKRTGEKVFLECVQDMDHENMFWYRQDPGLGLRLIYFSYDVKMKEKGDIPEGYSVSREKKERFSLILESASTNQTSMYLCASSSGGQPQHFGDGTRLSIL.

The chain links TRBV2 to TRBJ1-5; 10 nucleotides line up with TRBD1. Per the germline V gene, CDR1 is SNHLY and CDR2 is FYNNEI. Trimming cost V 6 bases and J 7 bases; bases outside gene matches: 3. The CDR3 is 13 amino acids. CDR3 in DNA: TGTGCCAGCAGGGGGACAGGGGTCCAGCCCCAGCATTTT. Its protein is CASRGTGVQPQHF.

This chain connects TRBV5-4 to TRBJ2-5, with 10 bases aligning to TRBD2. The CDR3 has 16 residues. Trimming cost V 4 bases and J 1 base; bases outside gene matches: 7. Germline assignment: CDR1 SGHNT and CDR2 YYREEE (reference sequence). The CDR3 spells CASSPVERGGQETQYF. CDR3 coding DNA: TGTGCCAGCAGCCCCGTGGAGCGGGGGGGCCAAGAGACCCAGTACTTC.

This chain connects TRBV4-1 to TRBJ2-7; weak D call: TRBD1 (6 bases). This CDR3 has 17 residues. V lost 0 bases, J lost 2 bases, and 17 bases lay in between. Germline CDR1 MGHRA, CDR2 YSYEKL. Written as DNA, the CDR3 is TGCGCCAGCAGCCAAGATATGGTAGGGGGTGGCCCCTACGAGCAGTACTTC. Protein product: CASSQDMVGGGPYEQYF.